This T cell receptor beta chain was captured in a study of T and B cells in COVID-19 patients. At the level of the study: Blood was sampled from COVID-19 patients who were either actively infected or recovered. Median age was approximately 33 years in the recovered cohort and about 67 years in the active-infection cohort. Of about 20 active-infection patients, roughly 18 carried comorbidities linked to unfavorable COVID-19 outcome.

TRB rearrangements were amplified by multiplex PCR with BIOMED2 TRB-A/B primers. TCRdb used MiXCR to reprocess the multiplex PCR reads, holding one entry per CDR3 protein. The sample lists roughly 13,000 distinct CDR3 sequences, over 25% occurring once. Notes on this clonotype: Antigen specificity is unknown.

Trimming at V came to 7 bases and at J to 3 bases, leaving 14 bases not matched to a gene. This CDR3 has 17 amino acids. Regarding the study as a whole: Sorted SARS-CoV-2-responsive or tetramer+ T cells and CD4+, regulatory and CD8+ subsets were not yet sequenced.

Each TRB amplification used roughly 220-550 ng of genomic DNA from blood. The V gene is TRBV12-3 or TRBV12-4, the J gene TRBJ2-7; 11 bases line up with TRBD1. The sequenced material came from blood. The sequence derives from a human donor who had recovered from COVID-19. The CDR3 DNA reads as TGTGCCAGCAATTTTATCGGACAGGGGGCCGGAGTCTACGAGCAGTACTTC. Translating it yields CASNFIGQGAGVYEQYF.